This T cell receptor beta chain originates from a study of control samples from healthy donors and cancer patients. Libraries were prepared by immunoSEQ multiplex PCR; TCRdb keeps only in-frame clonotypes and omits some of them. The table includes about 150,000 clones, roughly 94% detected once. With 6 bases clipped from V and 7 bases from J, the junction kept 9 bases outside the gene matches. CDR1 is ENHRY and CDR2 is SYGVKD in the germline V gene. There are 14 residues in the CDR3. V and J are TRBV10-3 and TRBJ1-2; 9 bases align to TRBD1. This clonotype was sampled from a man aged 60 to 69 with colorectal cancer. Sequencing was performed on PBMCs. The CDR3 protein is CAISVSQGASGYTF. The DNA for the CDR3 is TGTGCCATCAGCGTTTCACAGGGGGCAAGTGGCTACACCTTC.